These 30 T cell receptor beta chains were sequenced from one sample in a study of blood T cell repertoires in COVID-19 (dated by TCRdb to about 2020). Receptor libraries were prepared by the immunoSEQ multiplex PCR assay. TCRdb limited this immuneACCESS table to in-frame rearrangements with V and J called. A share of clones is missing; checked studies link under half to unresolved V genes, and the rest is unexplained. This sample has more than 300,000 clones in its table, and approximately 82% of those were observed once. Approximately 1.1% of the sample goes to the ten largest clones. Sequenced material: peripheral blood. The source of these receptors is a woman between 45 and 60 years old with acute or convalescent COVID-19.

This chain links TRBV5-4 with TRBJ1-6, with 10 bases identical to TRBD1. Germline V gene sequence: CDR1 SGHNT, CDR2 YYREEE (reference sequence). The CDR3 spans 16 residues. V shed 3 bases, J shed 6 bases, and the junction held 6 bases outside the gene matches. The CDR3 DNA sequence: TGTGCCAGCAGCTCGGGTTGGACAGGGGGTAATTCACCCCTCCACTTT. It is translated as CASSSGWTGGNSPLHF.

V and J are TRBV3-1 (or the pseudogene TRBV3-2) and TRBJ2-5, with D possibly matching TRBD2 (5 bases). This CDR3 has 18 residues. V was shortened by 1 base and J by 2 bases, with 20 bases between the two germline ends. CDR1 is LGHDT and CDR2 is YNNKEL in the germline V gene (reference sequence). The CDR3 here is CASSQGSLARQPQETQYF. In DNA, the CDR3 is TGTGCCAGCAGCCAAGGATCCTTAGCGAGGCAACCGCAAGAGACCCAGTACTTC.

V gene TRBV2 combines with J gene TRBJ2-3; 9 bases agree with TRBD1. The CDR3 is 14 amino acids. Germline CDR1 and CDR2: SNHLY and FYNNEI. The J segment lost 1 base and the V segment lost 10 bases, leaving 6 bases of the junction unmatched. The CDR3 nucleotides read TGTGCCACTGAGAGGGACAGGGGCACAGATACGCAGTATTTT. It specifies CATERDRGTDTQYF. The variable domain in full, completed from reference TRBV2 and TRBJ2-3, reads EPEVTQTPSHQVTQMGQEVILRCVPISNHLYFYWYRQILGQKVEFLVSFYNNEISEKSEIFDDQFSVERPDGSNFTLKIRSTKLEDSAMYFCATERDRGTDTQYFGPGTRLTVL.

This sequence joins TRBV24-1 and TRBJ2-5, with D perhaps matching TRBD2 (6 bases). CDR1 KGHDR and CDR2 SFDVKD come from the germline V gene. V was shortened by 4 bases and J by 5 bases, with 10 bases between the two germline ends. CDR3 length: 13 amino acids. The DNA for the CDR3 is TGTGCCACCAGTGAAGGAGGGTGGGAGACCCAGTACTTC. Its translation: CATSEGGWETQYF.

The chain recombines TRBV5-1 with TRBJ2-3, with D maybe TRBD1 (5 bases). The V end lost 0 bases, the J end lost 2 bases, and 10 bases lay between the germline ends. The CDR3 runs 15 residues. CDR1 SGHRS and CDR2 YFSETQ come from the germline V gene. This CDR3 is CASSLADISTDTQYF. In nucleotides, the CDR3 is TGCGCCAGCAGCTTGGCGGACATCTCCACAGATACGCAGTATTTT.

This clone was observed a single time. CDR3 bases: TGTGCCAGCAGTGACGGAAGCGCCGGGACCGGGGAGCTGTTTTTT. Its protein is CASSDGSAGTGELFF. The rearrangement links TRBV6-4 to TRBJ2-2, with D unclear. This CDR3 has 15 amino acids. The V and J ends lost 2 bases and 5 bases respectively, with 12 bases between them. Germline values: CDR1 MRHNA, CDR2 SNTAGT.

CDR3 sequence: CASSDRPSRGEQYV. The CDR3 region has the DNA TGTGCCAGCAGTGATCGGCCTTCAAGAGGCGAGCAGTACGTC. V usage is TRBV6-1 and J usage is TRBJ2-7, with D unresolved. The CDR3 consists of 14 residues. V was cut by 3 bases and J by 6 bases, with 15 bases left in between. Germline CDR1 and CDR2: MNHNS and SASEGT.

The rearrangement links TRBV12-5 to TRBJ1-6; tentative D call: TRBD1 (6 bases). This CDR3 has 14 amino acids. CDR1 LGHNT and CDR2 FRNRAP come from the germline V gene. The ends were cut back, 1 base at V and 8 bases at J, with 9 bases in the middle. The CDR3 DNA reads TGTGCTAGTGGTTTGGGAGGGGGTGATTCACCCCTCCACTTT. The encoded protein is CASGLGGGDSPLHF.

V usage is TRBV2 and J usage is TRBJ2-2, with unresolved D. The CDR3 consists of 15 residues. From germline, CDR1 is SNHLY and CDR2 FYNNEI. V dropped 5 bases and J dropped 2 bases, with 12 bases sitting between them. Here the CDR3 reads CASSYESPNTGELFF. In DNA, the CDR3 is TGTGCCAGCAGTTATGAGTCCCCAAACACCGGGGAGCTGTTTTTT.

The rearrangement joins TRBV14 to TRBJ1-2, with D possibly matching TRBD1 (5 bases). Germline values: CDR1 SGHDN, CDR2 FVKESK. Trimming pared 1 base from V and 8 bases from J, leaving 11 bases between. The CDR3 is 13 residues long. CDR3 in amino acids: CASSQVRALGYTF. In DNA form, the CDR3 reads TGTGCCAGCAGCCAAGTCAGGGCCCTCGGCTACACCTTC.

V usage is TRBV29-1 and J usage is TRBJ2-2; tentative D call: TRBD1 (8 bases). Trimming took off 8 bases at V and 3 bases at J, with 22 bases between the two ends. CDR3 length equals 16 residues. Germline V gene lookup returns CDR1 SQVTM and CDR2 ANQGSEA. CDR3 in DNA: TGCAGCTCTGGGGGGGGAGGACAGGGACACACCGGGGAGCTGTTTTTT. Translated, it gives CSSGGGGQGHTGELFF.

This sequence joins TRBV6-2 or TRBV6-3 and TRBJ1-2; D gene ambiguous. The ends were cut back, 6 bases at V and 0 bases at J, with 11 bases in the middle. The V gene's germline CDR1 is MNHEY and CDR2 SVGEGT. The CDR3 is 14 residues long. Written as DNA, the CDR3 is TGTGCCAGCAGCCTGACAAGGCCTAACTATGGCTACACCTTC. Translating gives CASSLTRPNYGYTF.

J is TRBJ1-4 and V is TRBV5-1; D unclear. With 1 base removed from V and 11 bases from J, the gap between germline ends came to 12 bases. The CDR3 loop spans 13 amino acids. Germline CDR1 is SGHRS and CDR2 is YFSETQ. CDR3 coding DNA: TGCGCCAGCAGCTTGAACGGAGAGGAGAAACTGTTTTTT. It translates to CASSLNGEEKLFF.

The rearrangement uses TRBV12-3 or TRBV12-4 and TRBJ2-7; D gene uncertain. The germline V and J ends were trimmed by 5 bases and 2 bases, with 10 bases remaining between them. The CDR3 runs 13 residues. The chain's CDR3 is CASSTGEAYEQYV. The CDR3 DNA sequence: TGTGCCAGCAGTACCGGTGAAGCCTACGAGCAGTACGTC.

The chain has TRBV2 and TRBJ2-3; D uncertain. Trimming shortened V by 4 bases and J by 4 bases, and 6 bases separated the two germline ends. The CDR3 contains 12 residues. Germline-derived CDR1 and CDR2 are SNHLY and FYNNEI. CDR3 sequence (DNA): TGTGCCAGCAGTGTAGAATCAGATACGCAGTATTTT. Residues: CASSVESDTQYF.

The chain recombines TRBV7-2 with TRBJ1-4; 7 nucleotides agree with TRBD1. Germline V gives CDR1 SGHTA, CDR2 FQGNSA. CDR3 length: 15 amino acids. V shed 5 bases, J shed 6 bases, and the junction held 9 bases outside the gene matches. The CDR3 region has the DNA TGTGCCAGCAGCCCCCAGGGGGAGTTTCATGAAAAACTGTTTTTT. Its protein product is CASSPQGEFHEKLFF. The entire variable domain, with the rest obtained from reference TRBV7-2 and TRBJ1-4, is as follows: GAGVSQSPSNKVTEKGKDVELRCDPISGHTALYWYRQSLGQGLEFLIYFQGNSAPDKSGLPSDRFSAERTGGSVSTLTIQRTQQEDSAVYLCASSPQGEFHEKLFFGSGTQLSVL.

V and J are TRBV4-1 and TRBJ2-1, with D hard to call. The CDR3 runs 14 residues. The V end lost 4 bases, the J end lost 5 bases, and 12 bases lay between the germline ends. Looked up from germline, CDR1 is MGHRA and CDR2 is YSYEKL. CDR3 DNA sequence: TGCGCCAGCAGCCGCCAAAATACAGACAATGAGCAGTTCTTC. This sequence encodes CASSRQNTDNEQFF.

The genes are TRBV30 and TRBJ1-2; 8 bases agree with TRBD1. CDR1 and CDR2 from the germline V gene are GTSNPN and SVGIG (reference sequence). The CDR3 length is 15 residues. J lost 7 bases, V lost 2 bases, and 12 bases had no gene match. The CDR3 loop is CAWSNLLTGAGGYTF. The CDR3 DNA sequence: TGTGCCTGGAGTAACCTACTGACAGGGGCGGGTGGCTACACCTTC.

V and J are TRBV6-5 and TRBJ1-5; D may be TRBD1 (6 bases). The CDR3 spans 15 residues. The germline V and J ends were trimmed by 5 bases and 4 bases, with 15 bases remaining between them. Germline CDR1 MNHEY, CDR2 SVGAGI. The CDR3 sequence: CASSPTYRVNQPQHF. CDR3 in DNA: TGTGCCAGCAGTCCAACCTACAGGGTAAATCAGCCCCAGCATTTT.

This sequence joins TRBV10-3 and TRBJ1-2, with D tentatively TRBD1 (6 bases). Germline lookup yields CDR1 ENHRY and CDR2 SYGVKD. V lost 6 bases to trimming and J lost 0 bases, with 14 bases between them. The CDR3 totals 15 residues. CDR3 protein: CAIRTRQEANYGYTF. DNA for the CDR3: TGTGCCATCAGGACTCGACAGGAAGCTAACTATGGCTACACCTTC.

The chain links TRBV29-1 to TRBJ2-2; 7 bases map to TRBD2. J lost 3 bases, V lost 2 bases, and 3 bases had no gene match. CDR3 size: 14 residues. Germline assignment: CDR1 SQVTM and CDR2 ANQGSEA. CDR3 sequence: CSVEPGRDTGELFF. The CDR3 DNA sequence: TGCAGCGTTGAACCGGGGAGGGACACCGGGGAGCTGTTTTTT.

The V call is TRBV5-1, the J call TRBJ2-3; D gene uncertain. CDR3 length: 10 amino acids. Germline V gene data show CDR1 as SGHRS and CDR2 as YFSETQ. V was clipped by 8 bases and J by 8 bases, with 9 bases between them. The CDR3 nucleotides read TGCGCCAGGTTCCCGGGTACGCAGTATTTT. This sequence encodes CARFPGTQYF.

This chain connects TRBV5-1 to TRBJ1-4, with D possibly TRBD1 on 6 matching bases. The V and J ends lost 0 bases and 5 bases respectively, with 8 bases between them. The CDR3 has 14 amino acids. In germline, CDR1 is SGHRS, CDR2 YFSETQ. The CDR3 nucleotides are TGCGCCAGCAGCTTGGAAGGGGGAAATGAAAAACTGTTTTTT. It specifies CASSLEGGNEKLFF.

The V gene is TRBV6-5, the J gene TRBJ1-6, with D perhaps TRBD1 (6 bases). The CDR3 consists of 14 residues. Between the trimmed V and J ends, which lost 6 bases and 8 bases, there was a span of 14 bases. Germline CDR1 is MNHEY and CDR2 is SVGAGI. The CDR3 region has the DNA TGTGCCAGCAGGTCGACAGGCAAGGATTCACCCCTCCACTTT. This gives the protein CASRSTGKDSPLHF.

V usage is TRBV7-9 and J usage is TRBJ1-4; 7 bases fit TRBD1. This CDR3 has 15 residues. Per the germline V gene, CDR1 is SEHNR and CDR2 is FQNEAQ (reference sequence). The trim removed 1 base at V and 10 bases at J, leaving 9 bases unmatched. The CDR3 DNA is TGTGCCAGCAGCTTAGAGACAGGGTATTCTGCAAAACTGTTTTTT. This encodes CASSLETGYSAKLFF.

The chain joins TRBV7-2 to TRBJ2-2; 10 nucleotides match TRBD2. Germline loops: CDR1 SGHTA, CDR2 FQGNSA. V was clipped by 3 bases and J by 6 bases; unmatched bases: 4. The length of the CDR3 is 15 residues. This CDR3 is CASSLSGRGSGELFF. DNA for the CDR3: TGTGCCAGCAGCTTGAGCGGGAGGGGCTCCGGGGAGCTGTTTTTT.

This chain's CDR3 is CASSTWRGNTEAFF. CDR3 sequence (DNA): TGTGCCAGTAGTACCTGGAGGGGAAACACTGAAGCTTTCTTT. The chain links TRBV19 to TRBJ1-1; tentatively, D is TRBD1 (5 bases). In germline, CDR1 is LNHDA, CDR2 SQIVND (reference sequence). There are 14 residues in the CDR3. Trimming removed 4 bases at V and 2 bases at J, with 11 bases between.

Many counts were recorded for this clone. V and J are TRBV19 and TRBJ2-3; 12 bases align to TRBD2. The germline V gene encodes CDR1 LNHDA and CDR2 SQIVND (reference sequence). The CDR3 length is 18 residues. Germline trimming cut 1 base from V and 0 bases from J; bases unmatched to any gene: 5. CDR3 loop: CASSIGLAGGTSTDTQYF. CDR3 sequence (DNA): TGTGCCAGTAGTATAGGGCTAGCGGGGGGGACTAGCACAGATACGCAGTATTTT. The entire variable domain, with the rest obtained from reference TRBV19 and TRBJ2-3, is as follows: DGGITQSPKYLFRKEGQNVTLSCEQNLNHDAMYWYRQDPGQGLRLIYYSQIVNDFQKGDIAEGYSVSREKKESFPLTVTSAQKNPTAFYLCASSIGLAGGTSTDTQYFGPGTRLTVL.

The V call is TRBV27, the J call TRBJ1-1; D is possibly TRBD1 (5 bases). This CDR3 spans 16 amino acids. CDR1 and CDR2 (germline): MNHEY, SMNVEV (reference sequence). Trimming cost V 6 bases and J 1 base, with 18 bases left between them. The CDR3 here is CASRPGHQPPNTEAFF. DNA for the CDR3: TGTGCCAGCAGACCCGGACACCAACCCCCGAACACTGAAGCTTTCTTT.

The rearrangement joins TRBV5-1 to TRBJ2-2; TRBD2 matches 10 bases. The germline V gene has CDR1 SGHRS and CDR2 YFSETQ. Trimming cost V 0 bases and J 6 bases; bases outside gene matches: 2. The CDR3 consists of 15 residues. The DNA of the CDR3 is TGCGCCAGCAGCTTGGGACTAGCGGGCCCCGGGGAGCTGTTTTTT. Its translation: CASSLGLAGPGELFF.